This T cell receptor (beta chain) came from a study of blood T cell repertoires in COVID-19. This clone was seen a few times. Assay used: immunoSEQ multiplex PCR; TCRdb lists only in-frame clones, some missing. Of some 270,000 clones listed, approximately 89% are singletons. The TCR was taken from a woman between 40 and 50 years old who had been exposed to COVID-19. Sequencing was performed on PBMCs or T cells enriched from blood (not recorded which).

CDR3 sequence: CASSRLKDTQYF. The DNA of the CDR3 is TGTGCCAGCAGCAGACTTAAAGATACGCAGTATTTT. This chain uses TRBV5-7 with TRBJ2-3; D not certain. TRBV5-7 is an open reading frame, and its role is uncertain. V lost 4 bases to trimming and J lost 5 bases, with 8 bases between them. This CDR3 region has 12 residues.